The subject of this entry is one TCR beta chain. It lacks a known antigen. Base-call qualities are not available, and no considerably larger clone is one nucleotide away. This specimen comes from a study of T-cell memory formation after mild COVID-19 (dated by TCRdb to about 2021). For context, the study as a whole: Most TCR sequence clusters were specific to one of the two donors. In a couple of donors, T-cell clones that expanded and contracted after mild COVID-19 were followed by sequencing TCRalpha and TCRbeta repertoires longitudinally. The cohort comprised two young, previously healthy adult volunteers, one female and one male.

PBMCs were isolated by Ficoll-Paque density gradient centrifugation. Sequenced using an Illumina NovaSeq 6000. cDNA libraries for TCRalpha and TCRbeta were prepared by 5'RACE using constant-segment primers, with sample barcodes and unique molecular identifiers added. RNA was extracted from every sample with Trizol reagent. Libraries were amplified in two PCR steps, with a second sample barcode and Illumina TruSeq adapters added in the second step. Sequencing of libraries was performed on an Illumina NovaSeq with 2 x 150 bp paired-end reads. From the authors' description of their analysis: Reads were demultiplexed and collapsed into UMI-guided consensus sequences with migec v1.2.7. Using mixcr v2.1.11, UMI consensuses were aligned to TRA and TRB V and J templates and then assembled into clonotypes. Expanded or contracted clonotypes were those called significant by both edgeR and NoisET, with noise models trained on biological replicates. For edgeR calls, the thresholds were a false discovery rate-adjusted p below 0.01 and a log2 fold-change of 1. As an exploratory analysis of dynamics, max-normalized trajectories of the 1000 most abundant clonotypes were examined with PCA combined with hierarchical clustering. Each responding clone was given a CD4 or CD8 phenotype based on the CD4+ and CD8+ repertoires, which had been sequenced separately. The public reads were quality trimmed at Q25 with fastp and then assembled into clones with MiXCR by TCRdb, keeping productive beta chains. Rows are combined by CDR3 protein, so each entry shows the most common genes and DNA. These V and J calls originate from TCRdb's pipeline instead of the authors' own analysis. For this sample the table gives a few hundred thousand distinct CDR3 sequences, of which 15% to 20% were detected only once. Of the sample, roughly 20% is held by the ten largest clones.

What the research found in general, with its limitations: Contracting CD4+ clones appeared mostly in the CM and EM memory subsets, whereas CD8+ clones were enriched in EMRA. The detection of some responding clones in pre-infection memory suggests that pre-existing cross-reactive memory T cells joined the SARS-CoV-2 response. Clones contracting from day 15 to 85 had balanced CD4/CD8 phenotypes, while a second wave expanding from day 15 to 37 was biased towards CD4+. SARS-CoV-2 specificity of the second-wave clones peaking on day 37 was not confirmed. The study covered only a couple of mild cases, and larger cohorts including severe cases with pre-infection samples were considered necessary.

Sample: PBMCs or a T cell subset sorted from them (not recorded which). The TCR comes from a man aged 18 to 29 who had mild COVID-19 (a few samples of this study predate the infection). The sample titles of this study are shuffled in the database, so cell type and time point are left out; the donor was told from shared clones.

The CDR3 corresponds to CSVEDRREGGETQYF. In nucleotides, the sequence is TGCAGCGTTGAGGATCGTAGGGAGGGTGGAGAGACCCAGTACTTC. The V gene is TRBV29-1 and the J gene is TRBJ2-5, with 7 junctional bases fitting TRBD2. From its cysteine to its phenylalanine, the CDR3 spans 15 amino acids. Only the CDR3 region is kept as DNA, spanning 45 bases read in frame from base 1. V ends up 3 bases short and J 4 bases short, with an unmatched junction base count of 11. Via the germline V gene, CDR1 is SQVTM and CDR2 ANQGSEA.